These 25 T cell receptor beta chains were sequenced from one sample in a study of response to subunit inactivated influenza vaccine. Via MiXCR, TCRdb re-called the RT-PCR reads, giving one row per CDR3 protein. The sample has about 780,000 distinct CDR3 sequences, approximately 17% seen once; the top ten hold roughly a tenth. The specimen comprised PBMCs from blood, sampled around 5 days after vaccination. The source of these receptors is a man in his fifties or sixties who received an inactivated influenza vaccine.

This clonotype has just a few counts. CDR3 in DNA: TGCAGCGTCAAACTAGCGGGAGGGCCGGGGTACGAGCAGTACTTC. Amino acids: CSVKLAGGPGYEQYF. V is TRBV29-1 and J is TRBJ2-7, with TRBD2 matching over 13 bases. CDR3 size: 15 residues. With V trimmed by 6 bases and J by 4 bases, 9 bases remained unmatched. Germline V gene lookup returns CDR1 SQVTM and CDR2 ANQGSEA.

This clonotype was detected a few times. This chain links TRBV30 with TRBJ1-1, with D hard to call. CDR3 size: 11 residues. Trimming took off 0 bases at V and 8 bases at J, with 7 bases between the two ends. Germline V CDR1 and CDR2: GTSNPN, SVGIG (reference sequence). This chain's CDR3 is CAWSVRSEAFF. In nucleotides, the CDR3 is TGTGCCTGGAGTGTACGGTCAGAAGCTTTCTTT.

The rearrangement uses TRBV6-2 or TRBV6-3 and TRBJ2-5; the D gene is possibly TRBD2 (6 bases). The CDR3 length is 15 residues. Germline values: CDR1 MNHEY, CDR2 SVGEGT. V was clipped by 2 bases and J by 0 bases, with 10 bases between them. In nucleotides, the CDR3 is TGTGCCAGCAGTTACGACCTAGCGTACCAAGAGACCCAGTACTTC. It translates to CASSYDLAYQETQYF.

CDR3 amino acids: CASLRTQNTEAFF. The CDR3 bases are TGTGCCAGCTTAAGAACGCAGAACACTGAAGCTTTCTTT. This chain links TRBV18 with TRBJ1-1; D unclear. The germline V gene has CDR1 KGHSH and CDR2 LQKENI. Deletions cut 7 bases from V and 1 base from J, with 10 bases between. This CDR3 region has 13 residues. The variable domain in full, completed from reference TRBV18 and TRBJ1-1, reads NAGVMQNPRHLVRRRGQEARLRCSPMKGHSHVYWYRQLPEEGLKFMVYLQKENIIDESGMPKERFSAEFPKEGPSILRIQQVVRGDSAAYFCASLRTQNTEAFFGQGTRLTVV.

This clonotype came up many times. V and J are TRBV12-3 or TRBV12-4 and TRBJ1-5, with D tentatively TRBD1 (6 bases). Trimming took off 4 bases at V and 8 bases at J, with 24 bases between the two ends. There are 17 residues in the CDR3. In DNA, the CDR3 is TGTGCCAGCAGTTCCCTCCCCACGGGGCGGGGGCCTGAGCCCCAGCATTTT. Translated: CASSSLPTGRGPEPQHF.

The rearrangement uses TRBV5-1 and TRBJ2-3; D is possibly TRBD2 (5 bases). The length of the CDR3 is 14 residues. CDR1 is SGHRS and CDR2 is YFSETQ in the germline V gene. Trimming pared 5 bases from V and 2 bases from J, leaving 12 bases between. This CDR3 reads CASSRVGATDTQYF. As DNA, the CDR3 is TGCGCCAGCAGTCGGGTGGGAGCCACAGATACGCAGTATTTT.

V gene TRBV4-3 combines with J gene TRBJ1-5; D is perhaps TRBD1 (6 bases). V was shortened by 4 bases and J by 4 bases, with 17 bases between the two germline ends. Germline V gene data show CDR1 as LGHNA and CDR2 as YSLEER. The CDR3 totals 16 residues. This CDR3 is CASSPTLQGGNQPQHF. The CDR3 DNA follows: TGCGCCAGCAGCCCAACCCTACAGGGTGGTAATCAGCCCCAGCATTTT.

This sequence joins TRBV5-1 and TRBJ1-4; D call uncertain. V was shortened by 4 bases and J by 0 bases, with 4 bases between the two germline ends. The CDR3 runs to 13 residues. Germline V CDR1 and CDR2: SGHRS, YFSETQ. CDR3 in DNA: TGCGCCAGCAGCACCGCAACTAATGAAAAACTGTTTTTT. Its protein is CASSTATNEKLFF.

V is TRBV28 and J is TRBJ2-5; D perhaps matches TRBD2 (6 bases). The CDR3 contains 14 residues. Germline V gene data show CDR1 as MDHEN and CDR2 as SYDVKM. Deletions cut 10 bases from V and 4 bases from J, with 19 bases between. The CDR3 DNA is TGTGCCACCGAAAGAACGGGAGTGGTAGAGACCCAGTACTTC. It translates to CATERTGVVETQYF.

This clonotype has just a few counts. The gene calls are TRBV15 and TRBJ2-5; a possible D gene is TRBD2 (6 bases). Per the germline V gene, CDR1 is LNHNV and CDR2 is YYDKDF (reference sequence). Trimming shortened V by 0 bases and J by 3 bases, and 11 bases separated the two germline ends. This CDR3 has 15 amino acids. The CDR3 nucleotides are TGTGCCACCAGCAGAGATCCGCGGAGGGAAGAGACCCAGTACTTC. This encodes CATSRDPRREETQYF.

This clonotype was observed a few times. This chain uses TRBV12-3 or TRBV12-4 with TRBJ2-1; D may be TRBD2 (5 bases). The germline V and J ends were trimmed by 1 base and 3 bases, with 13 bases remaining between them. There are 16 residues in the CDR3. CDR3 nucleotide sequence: TGTGCCAGCAGTTTAGGGCTAGCCCCGAGCTACAATGAGCAGTTCTTC. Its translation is CASSLGLAPSYNEQFF.

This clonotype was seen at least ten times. The CDR3 protein is CSARTAIPLQKLFF. The CDR3 DNA reads TGCAGTGCTAGGACAGCGATCCCCTTGCAAAAACTGTTTTTT. This chain uses TRBV20-1 with TRBJ1-4, with D perhaps TRBD1 (5 bases). The CDR3 has 14 residues. CDR1 and CDR2 from the germline V gene are DFQATT and SNEGSKA (reference sequence). With 3 bases removed from V and 9 bases from J, the gap between germline ends came to 17 bases.

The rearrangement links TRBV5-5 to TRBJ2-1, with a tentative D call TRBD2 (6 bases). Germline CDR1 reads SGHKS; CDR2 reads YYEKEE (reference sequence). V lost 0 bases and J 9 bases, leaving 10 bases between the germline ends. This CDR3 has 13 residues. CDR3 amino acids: CASSLGSSVEQFF. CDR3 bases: TGTGCCAGCAGCTTGGGGTCTAGCGTTGAGCAGTTCTTC.

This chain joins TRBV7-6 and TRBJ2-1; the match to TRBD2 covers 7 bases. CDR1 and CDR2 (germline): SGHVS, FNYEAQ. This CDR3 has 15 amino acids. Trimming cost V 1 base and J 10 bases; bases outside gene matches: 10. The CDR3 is CASSLVAGRAGEQFF. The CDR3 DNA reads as TGTGCCAGCAGCTTAGTTGCAGGGAGGGCAGGGGAGCAGTTCTTC.

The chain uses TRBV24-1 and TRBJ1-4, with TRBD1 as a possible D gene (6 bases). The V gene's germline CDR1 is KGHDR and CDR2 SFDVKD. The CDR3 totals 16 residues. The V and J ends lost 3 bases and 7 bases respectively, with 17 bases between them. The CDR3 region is CATSDPGTSGIEKLFF. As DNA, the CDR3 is TGTGCCACCAGTGATCCGGGGACATCGGGGATTGAAAAACTGTTTTTT.

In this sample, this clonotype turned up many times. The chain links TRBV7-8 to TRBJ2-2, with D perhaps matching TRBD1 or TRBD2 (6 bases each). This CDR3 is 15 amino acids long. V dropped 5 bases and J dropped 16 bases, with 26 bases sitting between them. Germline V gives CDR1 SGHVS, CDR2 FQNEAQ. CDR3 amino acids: CASSLEPGRPEGGFF. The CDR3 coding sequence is TGTGCCAGCAGCCTAGAACCGGGCAGGCCCGAGGGGGGGTTTTTT.

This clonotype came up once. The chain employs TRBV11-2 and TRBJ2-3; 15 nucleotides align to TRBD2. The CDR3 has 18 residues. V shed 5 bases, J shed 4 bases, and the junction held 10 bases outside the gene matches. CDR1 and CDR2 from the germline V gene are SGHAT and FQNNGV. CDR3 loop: CASSPERTSGGASDTQYF. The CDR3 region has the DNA TGTGCCAGCAGCCCCGAACGGACTAGCGGGGGGGCCTCAGATACGCAGTATTTT.

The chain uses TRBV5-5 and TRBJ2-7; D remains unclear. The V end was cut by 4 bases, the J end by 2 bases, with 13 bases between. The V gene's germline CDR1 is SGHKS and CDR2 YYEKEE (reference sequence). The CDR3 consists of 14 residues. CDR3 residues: CASSLDGATYEQYF. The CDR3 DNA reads TGTGCCAGCAGCCTCGACGGAGCTACCTACGAGCAGTACTTC.

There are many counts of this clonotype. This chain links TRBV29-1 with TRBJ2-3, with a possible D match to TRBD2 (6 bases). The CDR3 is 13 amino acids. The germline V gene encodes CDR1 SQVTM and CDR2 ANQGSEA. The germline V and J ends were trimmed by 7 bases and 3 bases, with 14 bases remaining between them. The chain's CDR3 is CSARRAGTDTQYF. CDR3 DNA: TGCAGCGCCCGGAGGGCCGGGACAGATACGCAGTATTTT.

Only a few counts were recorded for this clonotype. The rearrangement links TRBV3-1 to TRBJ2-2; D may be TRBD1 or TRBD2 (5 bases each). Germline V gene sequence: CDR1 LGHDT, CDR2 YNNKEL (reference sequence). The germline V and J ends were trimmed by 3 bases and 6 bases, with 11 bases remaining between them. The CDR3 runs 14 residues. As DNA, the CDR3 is TGTGCCAGCAGCCAGAGGGGCGTACCCGGGGAGCTGTTTTTT. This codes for CASSQRGVPGELFF. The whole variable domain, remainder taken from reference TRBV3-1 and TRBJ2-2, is DTAVSQTPKYLVTQMGNDKSIKCEQNLGHDTMYWYKQDSKKFLKIMFSYNNKELIINETVPNRFSPKSPDKAHLNLHINSLELGDSAVYFCASSQRGVPGELFFGEGSRLTVL.

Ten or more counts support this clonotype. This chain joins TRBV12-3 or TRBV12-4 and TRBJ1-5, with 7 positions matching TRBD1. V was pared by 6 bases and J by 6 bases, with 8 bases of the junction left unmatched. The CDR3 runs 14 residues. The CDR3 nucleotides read TGTGCCAGCAGCCAGGGACAGCGGGTTCAGCCCCAGCATTTT. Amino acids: CASSQGQRVQPQHF.

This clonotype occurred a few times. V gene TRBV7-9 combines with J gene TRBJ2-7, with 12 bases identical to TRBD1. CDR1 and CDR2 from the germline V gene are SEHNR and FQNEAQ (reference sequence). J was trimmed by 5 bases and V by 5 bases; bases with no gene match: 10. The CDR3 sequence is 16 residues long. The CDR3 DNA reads TGTGCCAGCAGCCGAAATCCGGGACAGGGGGCGCACGAGCAGTACTTC. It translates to CASSRNPGQGAHEQYF.

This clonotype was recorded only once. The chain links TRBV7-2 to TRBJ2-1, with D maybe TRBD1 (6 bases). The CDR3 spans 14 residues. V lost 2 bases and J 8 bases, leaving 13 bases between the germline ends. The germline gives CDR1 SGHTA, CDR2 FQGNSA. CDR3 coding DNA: TGTGCCAGCAGCTTATTCGCAGGGGATGATGAGCAGTTCTTC. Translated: CASSLFAGDDEQFF.

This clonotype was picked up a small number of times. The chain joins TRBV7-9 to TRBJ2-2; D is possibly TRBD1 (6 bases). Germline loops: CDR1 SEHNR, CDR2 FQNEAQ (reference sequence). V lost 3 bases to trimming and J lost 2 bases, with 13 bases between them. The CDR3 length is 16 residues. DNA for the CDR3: TGTGCCAGCAGCTTTCCTCCGGGACACAACACCGGGGAGCTGTTTTTT. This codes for CASSFPPGHNTGELFF. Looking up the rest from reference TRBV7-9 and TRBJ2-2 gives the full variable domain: DTGVSQNPRHKITKRGQNVTFRCDPISEHNRLYWYRQTLGQGPEFLTYFQNEAQLEKSRLLSDRFSAERPKGSFSTLEIQRTEQGDSAMYLCASSFPPGHNTGELFFGEGSRLTVL.

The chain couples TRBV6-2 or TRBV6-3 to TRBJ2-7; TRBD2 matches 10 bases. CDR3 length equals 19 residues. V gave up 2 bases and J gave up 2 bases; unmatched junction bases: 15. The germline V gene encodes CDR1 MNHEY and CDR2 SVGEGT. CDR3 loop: CASSYQISEREGQAYEQYF. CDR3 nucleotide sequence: TGTGCCAGCAGTTACCAAATATCGGAGCGGGAGGGCCAGGCCTACGAGCAGTACTTC.